This TCR beta chain was recovered during a study of metastatic and nonmetastatic thyroid tumors. In the authors' workflow: Clinicopathological groups of papillary thyroid cancer showed CDR3 differences that were used to build a distant-metastasis classifier. TCRdb called clones again from the PCR reads with MiXCR. V and J calls and clone size were set by TCRdb, not the authors. The sample shows more than 15,000 clones, about 29% of them seen only once. Germline V gene data show CDR1 as DFQATT and CDR2 as SNEGSKA (reference sequence). This CDR3 spans 15 amino acids. V lost 0 bases and J lost 0, with 11 bases in between. Not a single patient had been given any form of treatment at any point before undergoing thyroid surgery. This clone showed up just a few times.

The TCR originated in a male donor with papillary thyroid cancer or a benign thyroid nodule (not recorded which). Some clones in this sample may be carry-over from other donors' samples. What was sequenced was tumor tissue. The chain combines TRBV20-1 with TRBJ1-2, with D possibly matching TRBD1 (5 bases). The CDR3 region has the DNA TGCAGTGCTAGAGATGGGAGACAGCCTAACTATGGCTACACCTTC. Residues: CSARDGRQPNYGYTF.